This TCR beta chain is from a study of T cell clones after liver transplantation. Study-wide points: Migration into the graft, not deletion, may explain lost graft donor-reactive T cells. Post-transplant, graft-donor-reactive CD4 TCRbeta sequences in blood dropped significantly in most of the 8 subjects. These preliminary findings come from unstandardized post-transplant sampling times.

Germline V lookup: CDR1 MDHEN, CDR2 SYDVKM. CDR3 length: 14 amino acids. The trim removed 6 bases at V and 13 bases at J, leaving 10 bases unmatched. Note on this clone: Antigen unknown.

Unstimulated PBMCs were sorted into CD3+CD4+ and CD3+CD8+ populations. Using immunoSEQ multiplex PCR, the repertoire was profiled, and TCRdb retains in-frame clones only, with some absent. The sample has 80,000 or so clones, over 80% seen once; the top ten hold more than 0.45%. The source is a human patient who received a liver transplant. The graft donor may have contributed some T cells. The sample consisted of CD4+ T cells from blood, taken around 45 months after liver transplant. This chain links TRBV28 with TRBJ2-3; the match to TRBD2 covers 13 bases. The CDR3 sequence is CASSRTSGSPGKYF. Written as DNA, the CDR3 is TGTGCCAGCAGCCGGACTAGCGGGAGCCCCGGGAAGTATTTT.